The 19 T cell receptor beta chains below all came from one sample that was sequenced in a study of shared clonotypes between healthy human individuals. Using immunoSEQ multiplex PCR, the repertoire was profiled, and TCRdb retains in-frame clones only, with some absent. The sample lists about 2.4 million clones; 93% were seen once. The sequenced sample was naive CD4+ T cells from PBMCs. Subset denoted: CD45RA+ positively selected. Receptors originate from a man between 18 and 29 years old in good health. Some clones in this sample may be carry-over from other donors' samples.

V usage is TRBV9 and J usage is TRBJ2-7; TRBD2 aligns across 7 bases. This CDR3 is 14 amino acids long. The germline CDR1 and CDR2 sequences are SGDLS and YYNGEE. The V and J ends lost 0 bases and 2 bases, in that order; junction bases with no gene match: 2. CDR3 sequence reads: CASSVERDAYEQYF. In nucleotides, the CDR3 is TGTGCCAGCAGCGTAGAGCGGGATGCCTACGAGCAGTACTTC.

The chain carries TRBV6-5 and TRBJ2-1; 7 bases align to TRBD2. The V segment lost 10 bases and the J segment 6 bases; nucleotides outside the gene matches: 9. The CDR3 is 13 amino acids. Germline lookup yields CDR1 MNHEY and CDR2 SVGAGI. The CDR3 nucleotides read TGTGCCACTTCGGCGGCGGGAGTCAATGAGCAGTTCTTC. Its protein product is CATSAAGVNEQFF.

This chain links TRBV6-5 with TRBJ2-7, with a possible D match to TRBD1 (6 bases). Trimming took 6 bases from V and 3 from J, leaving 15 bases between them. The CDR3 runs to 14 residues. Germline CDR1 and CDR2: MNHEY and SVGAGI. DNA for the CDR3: TGTGCCAGCAGAGAACAGGGTGATGTCTACGAGCAGTACTTC. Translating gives CASREQGDVYEQYF.

CDR3 sequence: CASSQGGFDYEQYF. In nucleotides, the CDR3 is TGTGCCAGCAGCCAAGGAGGCTTCGACTACGAGCAGTACTTC. This sequence joins TRBV7-9 and TRBJ2-7, with TRBD2 as a possible D gene (5 bases). V was clipped by 5 bases and J by 3 bases, with 14 bases between them. Germline V gene data show CDR1 as SEHNR and CDR2 as FQNEAQ (reference sequence). This CDR3 region has 14 residues. The whole variable domain, filled in from reference TRBV7-9 and TRBJ2-7, reads DTGVSQNPRHKITKRGQNVTFRCDPISEHNRLYWYRQTLGQGPEFLTYFQNEAQLEKSRLLSDRFSAERPKGSFSTLEIQRTEQGDSAMYLCASSQGGFDYEQYFGPGTRLTVT.

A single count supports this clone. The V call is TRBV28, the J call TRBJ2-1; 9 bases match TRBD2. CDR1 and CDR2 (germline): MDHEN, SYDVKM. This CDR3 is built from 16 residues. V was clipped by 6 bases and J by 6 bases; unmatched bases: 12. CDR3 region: CASRPEWAGGGNEQFF. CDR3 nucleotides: TGTGCCAGCAGGCCGGAATGGGCGGGAGGGGGCAATGAGCAGTTCTTC.

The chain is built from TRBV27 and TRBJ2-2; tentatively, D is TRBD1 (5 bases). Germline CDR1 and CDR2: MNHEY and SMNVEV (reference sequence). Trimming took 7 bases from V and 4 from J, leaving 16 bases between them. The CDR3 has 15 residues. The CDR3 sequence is CASKTPGYATGELFF. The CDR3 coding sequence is TGTGCCAGCAAGACACCAGGGTATGCCACCGGGGAGCTGTTTTTT.

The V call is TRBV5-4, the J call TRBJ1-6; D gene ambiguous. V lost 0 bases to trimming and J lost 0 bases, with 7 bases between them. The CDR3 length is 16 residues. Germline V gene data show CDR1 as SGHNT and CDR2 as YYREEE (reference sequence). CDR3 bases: TGTGCCAGCAGCTTGGATCTTGACTCCTATAATTCACCCCTCCACTTT. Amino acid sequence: CASSLDLDSYNSPLHF.

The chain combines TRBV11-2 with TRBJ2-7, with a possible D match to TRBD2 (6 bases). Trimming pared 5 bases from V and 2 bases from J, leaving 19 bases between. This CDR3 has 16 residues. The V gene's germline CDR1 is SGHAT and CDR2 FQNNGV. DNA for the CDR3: TGTGCCAGCAGCCCGCGACTAGGCTCAAAGCCCTACGAGCAGTACTTC. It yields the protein CASSPRLGSKPYEQYF.

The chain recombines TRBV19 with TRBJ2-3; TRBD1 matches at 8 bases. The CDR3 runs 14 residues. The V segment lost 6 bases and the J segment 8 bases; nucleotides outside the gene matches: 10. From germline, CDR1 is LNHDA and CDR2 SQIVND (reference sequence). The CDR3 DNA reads TGTGCCAGTAGCGCTCGGACAGGGATGGTTACGCAGTATTTT. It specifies CASSARTGMVTQYF.

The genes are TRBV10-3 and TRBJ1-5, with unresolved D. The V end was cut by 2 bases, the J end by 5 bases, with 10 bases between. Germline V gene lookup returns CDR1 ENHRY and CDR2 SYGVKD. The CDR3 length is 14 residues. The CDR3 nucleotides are TGTGCCATCAGTGAGCGCGGGGAGGATCAGCCCCAGCATTTT. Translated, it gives CAISERGEDQPQHF.

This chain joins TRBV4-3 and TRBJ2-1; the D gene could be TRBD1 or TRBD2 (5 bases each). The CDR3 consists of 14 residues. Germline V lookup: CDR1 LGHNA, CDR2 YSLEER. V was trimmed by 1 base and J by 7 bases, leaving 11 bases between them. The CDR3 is CASSQVGWGNEQFF. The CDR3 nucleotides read TGCGCCAGCAGCCAAGTCGGCTGGGGGAATGAGCAGTTCTTC.

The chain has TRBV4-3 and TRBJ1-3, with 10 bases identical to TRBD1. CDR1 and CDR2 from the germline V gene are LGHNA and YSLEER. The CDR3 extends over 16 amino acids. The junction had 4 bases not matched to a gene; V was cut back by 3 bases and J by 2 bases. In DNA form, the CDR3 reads TGCGCCAGCAGCCAGGACAGGGGGTTCCCTGGAAACACCATATATTTT. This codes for CASSQDRGFPGNTIYF.

The CDR3: CASSQGDGRGTGELFF. Written as DNA, the CDR3 is TGTGCCAGCAGCCAAGGAGACGGGCGCGGGACCGGGGAGCTGTTTTTT. The chain links TRBV4-2 to TRBJ2-2, with D possibly being TRBD2 (5 bases). The ends were cut back, 1 base at V and 5 bases at J, with 14 bases in the middle. The germline V gene encodes CDR1 LGHNA and CDR2 YNFKEQ. The CDR3 sequence is 16 residues long.

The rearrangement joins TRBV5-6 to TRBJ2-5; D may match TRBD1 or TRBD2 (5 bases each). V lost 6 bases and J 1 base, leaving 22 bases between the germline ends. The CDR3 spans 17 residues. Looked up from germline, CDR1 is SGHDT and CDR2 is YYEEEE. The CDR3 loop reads CASTSGGPIIFQETQYF. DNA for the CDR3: TGTGCCAGCACCAGTGGGGGACCAATAATATTCCAAGAGACCCAGTACTTC.

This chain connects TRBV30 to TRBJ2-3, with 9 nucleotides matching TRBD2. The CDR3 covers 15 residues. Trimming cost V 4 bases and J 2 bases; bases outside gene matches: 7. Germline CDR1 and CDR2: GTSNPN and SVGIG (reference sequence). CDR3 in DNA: TGTGCCTGGAATCCCGGGACTAGCCACACAGATACGCAGTATTTT. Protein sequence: CAWNPGTSHTDTQYF.

Here the CDR3 reads CASSQRLAGGPINEQFF. Here the CDR3 DNA reads TGTGCCAGCAGCCAACGACTAGCGGGAGGGCCGATCAATGAGCAGTTCTTC. The rearrangement joins TRBV7-9 to TRBJ2-1; 14 bases match TRBD2. There are 17 residues in the CDR3. In germline, CDR1 is SEHNR, CDR2 FQNEAQ (reference sequence). The V segment lost 5 bases and the J segment 6 bases; nucleotides outside the gene matches: 9.

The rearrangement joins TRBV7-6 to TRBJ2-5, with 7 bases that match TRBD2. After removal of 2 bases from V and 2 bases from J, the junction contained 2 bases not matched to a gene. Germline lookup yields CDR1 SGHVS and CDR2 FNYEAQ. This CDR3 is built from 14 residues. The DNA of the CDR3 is TGTGCCAGCAGCTTACTAGCGGTACAAGAGACCCAGTACTTC. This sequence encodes CASSLLAVQETQYF.

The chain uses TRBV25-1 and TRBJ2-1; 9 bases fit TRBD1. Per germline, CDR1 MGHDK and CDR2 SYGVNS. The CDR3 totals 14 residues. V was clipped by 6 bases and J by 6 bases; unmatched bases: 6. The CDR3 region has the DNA TGTGCCAGCAGGGGGGACAGGGCTAGCAATGAGCAGTTCTTC. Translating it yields CASRGDRASNEQFF.

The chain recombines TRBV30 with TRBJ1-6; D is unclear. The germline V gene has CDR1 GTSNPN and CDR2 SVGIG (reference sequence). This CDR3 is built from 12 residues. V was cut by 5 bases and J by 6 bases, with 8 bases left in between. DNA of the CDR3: TGTGCCTGGGCGCGGATTAATTCACCCCTCCACTTT. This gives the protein CAWARINSPLHF.